The 7 T cell receptor beta chains presented below share a single source sample, sequenced in a study of blood T cell repertoires in COVID-19. Repertoires were generated with immunoSEQ multiplex PCR, while TCRdb's copy carries only in-frame clones and drops some. Among around 40,000 clones listed, approximately 91% were seen once. Material: peripheral blood. These receptors were collected from a woman aged 30 to 39 in a cohort sampled during active COVID-19.

This clone was detected only once. The chain couples TRBV11-2 to TRBJ2-5; 11 nucleotides agree with TRBD2. This CDR3 comprises 17 residues. CDR1 and CDR2 (germline): SGHAT, FQNNGV. V shed 5 bases and J 2 bases; nucleotides not matched to a gene: 10. CDR3 nucleotides: TGTGCCAGCAGCCTAACGGCTAGCGGGAGGCCGCAAGAGACCCAGTACTTC. As protein: CASSLTASGRPQETQYF.

This sequence joins TRBV10-3 and TRBJ2-7, with TRBD1 as a possible D gene (5 bases). Germline V lookup: CDR1 ENHRY, CDR2 SYGVKD. This CDR3 is 12 amino acids long. The ends were cut back, 6 bases at V and 1 base at J, with 7 bases in the middle. CDR3 loop: CAIRTASYEQYF. CDR3 coding DNA: TGTGCCATCAGGACAGCGTCCTACGAGCAGTACTTC.

The chain joins TRBV3-1 (or the pseudogene TRBV3-2) to TRBJ2-5; no firm D call. The V and J ends lost 0 bases and 7 bases respectively, with 15 bases between them. This CDR3 is 15 amino acids long. The V gene's germline CDR1 is LGHDT and CDR2 YNNKEL (reference sequence). CDR3 DNA: TGTGCCAGCAGCCAAGATCCCTTTGGCGGTCCGACCCAGTACTTC. This codes for CASSQDPFGGPTQYF.

The chain uses TRBV15 and TRBJ2-1; 11 bases match TRBD1. Per the germline V gene, CDR1 is LNHNV and CDR2 is YYDKDF (reference sequence). V lost 1 base to trimming and J lost 8 bases; unmatched junction nucleotides: 7. The CDR3 sequence is 16 residues long. CDR3 region: CATSRVRTGGADEQFF. DNA of the CDR3: TGTGCCACCAGCAGAGTCAGGACAGGGGGCGCGGATGAGCAGTTCTTC.

The rearrangement links TRBV6-1 to TRBJ1-5; D remains unclear. This CDR3 region has 12 residues. V was shortened by 1 base and J by 8 bases, with 6 bases between the two germline ends. Germline V lookup: CDR1 MNHNS, CDR2 SASEGT. The CDR3 sequence: CASSEGAEPQHF. The DNA of the CDR3 is TGTGCCAGCAGTGAAGGAGCGGAGCCCCAGCATTTT.

The V call is TRBV29-1, the J call TRBJ2-1; possibly TRBD2 for D (6 bases). V was shortened by 2 bases and J by 12 bases, with 20 bases between the two germline ends. From germline, CDR1 is SQVTM and CDR2 ANQGSEA. The CDR3 loop spans 14 amino acids. The CDR3 nucleotides are TGCAGCGTTGAATTATCAGGGACTCCCCTGGGGCAGTTCTTC. Its translation is CSVELSGTPLGQFF.

This sequence joins TRBV7-2 and TRBJ2-3, with 10 bases identical to TRBD1. CDR1 is SGHTA, CDR2 FQGNSA, per germline. This CDR3 region has 17 residues. J lost 2 bases, V lost 5 bases, and 10 bases had no gene match. The CDR3 reads CASSPHPTGGLTDTQYF. As DNA, the CDR3 is TGTGCCAGCAGCCCCCATCCGACAGGGGGCCTCACAGATACGCAGTATTTT. The entire variable domain, with the rest obtained from reference TRBV7-2 and TRBJ2-3, is as follows: GAGVSQSPSNKVTEKGKDVELRCDPISGHTALYWYRQSLGQGLEFLIYFQGNSAPDKSGLPSDRFSAERTGGSVSTLTIQRTQQEDSAVYLCASSPHPTGGLTDTQYFGPGTRLTVL.